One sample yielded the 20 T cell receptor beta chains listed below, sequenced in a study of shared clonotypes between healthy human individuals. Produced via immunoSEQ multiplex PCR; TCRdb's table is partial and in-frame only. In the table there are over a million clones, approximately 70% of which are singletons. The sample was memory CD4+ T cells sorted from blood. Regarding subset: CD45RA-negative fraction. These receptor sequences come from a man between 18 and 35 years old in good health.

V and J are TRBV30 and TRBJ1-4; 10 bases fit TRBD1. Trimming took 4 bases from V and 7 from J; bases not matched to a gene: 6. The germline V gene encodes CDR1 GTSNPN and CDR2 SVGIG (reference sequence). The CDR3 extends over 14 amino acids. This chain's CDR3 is CAWTHGDRGEKLFF. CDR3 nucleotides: TGTGCCTGGACCCATGGGGACAGGGGTGAAAAACTGTTTTTT.

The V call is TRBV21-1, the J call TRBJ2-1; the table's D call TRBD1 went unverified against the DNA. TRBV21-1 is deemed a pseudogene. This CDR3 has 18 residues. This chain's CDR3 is CASSKGRSDTSQYNEQFF. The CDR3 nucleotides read TGTGCCAGCAGCAAAGGTCGTTCGGACACCTCACAGTACAATGAGCAGTTCTTC.

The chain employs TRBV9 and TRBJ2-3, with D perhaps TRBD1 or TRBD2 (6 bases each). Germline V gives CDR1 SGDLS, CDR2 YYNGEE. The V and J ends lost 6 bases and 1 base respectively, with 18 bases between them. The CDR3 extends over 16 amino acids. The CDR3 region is CASTPLGGFGTDTQYF. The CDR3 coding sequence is TGTGCCAGCACCCCATTGGGGGGCTTCGGCACAGATACGCAGTATTTT. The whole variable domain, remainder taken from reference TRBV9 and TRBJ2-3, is DSGVTQTPKHLITATGQRVTLRCSPRSGDLSVYWYQQSLDQGLQFLIQYYNGEERAKGNILERFSAQQFPDLHSELNLSSLELGDSALYFCASTPLGGFGTDTQYFGPGTRLTVL.

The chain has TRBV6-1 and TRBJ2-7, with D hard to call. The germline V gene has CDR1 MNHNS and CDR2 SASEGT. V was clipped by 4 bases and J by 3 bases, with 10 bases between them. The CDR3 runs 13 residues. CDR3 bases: TGTGCCAGCAGTGGACCGGGCCGCTACGAGCAGTACTTC. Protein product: CASSGPGRYEQYF.

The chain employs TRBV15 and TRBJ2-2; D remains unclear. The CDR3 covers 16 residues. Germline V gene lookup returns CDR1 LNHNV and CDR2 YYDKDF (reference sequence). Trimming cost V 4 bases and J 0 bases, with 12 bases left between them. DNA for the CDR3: TGTGCCACCAGCATAGGTGGCGGAGCGAACACCGGGGAGCTGTTTTTT. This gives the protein CATSIGGGANTGELFF.

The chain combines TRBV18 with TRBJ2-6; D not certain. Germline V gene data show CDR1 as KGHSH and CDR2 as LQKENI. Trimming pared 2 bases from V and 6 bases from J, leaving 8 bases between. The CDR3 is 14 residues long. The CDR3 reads CASSPSFPANVLTF. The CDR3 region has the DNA TGTGCCAGCTCACCAAGTTTTCCGGCCAACGTCCTGACTTTC.

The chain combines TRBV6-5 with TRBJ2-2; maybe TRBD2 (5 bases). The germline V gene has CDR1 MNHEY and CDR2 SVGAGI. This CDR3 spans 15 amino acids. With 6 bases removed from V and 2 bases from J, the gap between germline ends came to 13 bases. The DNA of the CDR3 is TGTGCCAGCAGGCCGATGAGGGTAAACACCGGGGAGCTGTTTTTT. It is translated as CASRPMRVNTGELFF.

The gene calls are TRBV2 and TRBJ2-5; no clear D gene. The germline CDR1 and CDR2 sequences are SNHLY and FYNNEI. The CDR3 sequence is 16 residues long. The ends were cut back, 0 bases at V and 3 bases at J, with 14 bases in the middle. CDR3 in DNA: TGTGCCAGCAGTGAAGCGCTGGTCCACACCAAAGAGACCCAGTACTTC. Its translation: CASSEALVHTKETQYF.

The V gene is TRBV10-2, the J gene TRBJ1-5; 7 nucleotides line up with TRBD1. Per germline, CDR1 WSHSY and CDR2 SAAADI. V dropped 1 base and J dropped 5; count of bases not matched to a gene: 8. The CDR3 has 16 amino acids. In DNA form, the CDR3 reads TGCGCCAGCAGTGAGTTAGGAGGGGGCTTGTATCAGCCCCAGCATTTT. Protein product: CASSELGGGLYQPQHF.

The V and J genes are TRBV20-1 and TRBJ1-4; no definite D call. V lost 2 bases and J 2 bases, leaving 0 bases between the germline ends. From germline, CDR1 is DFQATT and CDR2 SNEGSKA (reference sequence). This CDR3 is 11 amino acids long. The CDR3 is CSARTNEKLFF. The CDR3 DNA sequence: TGCAGTGCTAGAACTAATGAAAAACTGTTTTTT.

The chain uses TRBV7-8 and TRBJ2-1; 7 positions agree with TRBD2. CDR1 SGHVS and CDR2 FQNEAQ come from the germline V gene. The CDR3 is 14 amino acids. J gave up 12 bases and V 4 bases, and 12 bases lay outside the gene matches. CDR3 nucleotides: TGTGCCAGCAGCTATGGACTAGGCGCCGAGGTGCAGTTCTTC. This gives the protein CASSYGLGAEVQFF.

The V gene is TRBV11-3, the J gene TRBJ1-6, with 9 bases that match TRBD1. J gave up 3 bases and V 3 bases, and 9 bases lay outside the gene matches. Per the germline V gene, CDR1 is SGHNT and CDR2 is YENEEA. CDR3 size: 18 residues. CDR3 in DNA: TGTGCCAGCAGCTTCGGGACAGGGAAAATCGACTATAATTCACCCCTCCACTTT. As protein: CASSFGTGKIDYNSPLHF.

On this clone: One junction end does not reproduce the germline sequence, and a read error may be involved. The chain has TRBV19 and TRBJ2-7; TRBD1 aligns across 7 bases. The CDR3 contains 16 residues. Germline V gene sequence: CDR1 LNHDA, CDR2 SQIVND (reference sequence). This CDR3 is CASSQQGVHGSSEQYF. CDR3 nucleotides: TGTGCCAGTAGTCAGCAGGGGGTCCACGGATCCTCCGAGCAGTACTTC.

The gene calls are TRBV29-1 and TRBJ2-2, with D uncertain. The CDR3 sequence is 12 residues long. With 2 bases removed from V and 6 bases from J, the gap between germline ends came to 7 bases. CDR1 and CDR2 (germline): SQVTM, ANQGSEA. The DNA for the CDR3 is TGCAGCGTTGAATACTCGGCCGGGGAGCTGTTTTTT. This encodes CSVEYSAGELFF.

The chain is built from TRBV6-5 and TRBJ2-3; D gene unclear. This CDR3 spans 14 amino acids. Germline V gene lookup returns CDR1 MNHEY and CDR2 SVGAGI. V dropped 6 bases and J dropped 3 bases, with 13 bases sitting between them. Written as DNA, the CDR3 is TGTGCCAGCAGATTAAGGGTTGGTACAGATACGCAGTATTTT. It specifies CASRLRVGTDTQYF.

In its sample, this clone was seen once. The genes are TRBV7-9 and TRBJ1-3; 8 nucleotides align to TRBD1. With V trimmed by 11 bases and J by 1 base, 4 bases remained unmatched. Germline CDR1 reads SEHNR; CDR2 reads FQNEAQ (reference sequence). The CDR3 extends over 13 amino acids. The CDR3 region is CAYRGGSGNTIYF. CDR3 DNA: TGTGCCTACAGGGGGGGTTCTGGAAACACCATATATTTT.

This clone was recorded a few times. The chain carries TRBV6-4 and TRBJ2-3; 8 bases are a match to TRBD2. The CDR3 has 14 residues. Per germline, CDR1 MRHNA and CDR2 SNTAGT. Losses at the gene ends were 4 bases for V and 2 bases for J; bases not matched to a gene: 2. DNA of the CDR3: TGTGCCAGCAGTGTCGGACTAGCCACAGATACGCAGTATTTT. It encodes CASSVGLATDTQYF.

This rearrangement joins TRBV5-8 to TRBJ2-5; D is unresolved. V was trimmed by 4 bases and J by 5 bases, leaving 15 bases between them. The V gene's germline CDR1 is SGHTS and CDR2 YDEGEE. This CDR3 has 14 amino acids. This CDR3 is CASSPQYGAETQYF. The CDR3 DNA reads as TGTGCCAGCAGCCCTCAGTATGGTGCGGAGACCCAGTACTTC.

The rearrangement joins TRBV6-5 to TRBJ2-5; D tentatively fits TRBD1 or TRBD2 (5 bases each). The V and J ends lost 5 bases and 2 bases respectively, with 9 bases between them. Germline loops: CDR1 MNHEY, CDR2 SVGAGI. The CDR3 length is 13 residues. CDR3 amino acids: CASSRDPQETQYF. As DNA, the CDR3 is TGTGCCAGCAGTCGGGACCCGCAAGAGACCCAGTACTTC.

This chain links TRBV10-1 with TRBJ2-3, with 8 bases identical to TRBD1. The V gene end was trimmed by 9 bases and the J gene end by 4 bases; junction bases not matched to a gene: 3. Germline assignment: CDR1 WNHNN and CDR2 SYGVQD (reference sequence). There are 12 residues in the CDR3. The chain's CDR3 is CARAGGADTQYF. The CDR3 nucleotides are TGCGCCAGAGCAGGGGGCGCAGATACGCAGTATTTT.